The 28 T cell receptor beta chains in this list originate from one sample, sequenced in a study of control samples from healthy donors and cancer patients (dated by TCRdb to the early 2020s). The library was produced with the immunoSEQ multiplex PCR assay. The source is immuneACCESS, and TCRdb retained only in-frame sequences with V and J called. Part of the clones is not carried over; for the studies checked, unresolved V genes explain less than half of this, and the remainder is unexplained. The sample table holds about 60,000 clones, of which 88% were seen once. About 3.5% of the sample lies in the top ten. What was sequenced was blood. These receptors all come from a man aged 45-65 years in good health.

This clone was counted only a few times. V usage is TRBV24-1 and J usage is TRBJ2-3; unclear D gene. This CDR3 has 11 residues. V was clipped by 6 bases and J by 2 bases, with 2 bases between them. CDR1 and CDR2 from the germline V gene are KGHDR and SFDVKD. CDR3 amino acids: CATSLTDTQYF. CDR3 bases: TGTGCCACCAGTCTCACAGATACGCAGTATTTT.

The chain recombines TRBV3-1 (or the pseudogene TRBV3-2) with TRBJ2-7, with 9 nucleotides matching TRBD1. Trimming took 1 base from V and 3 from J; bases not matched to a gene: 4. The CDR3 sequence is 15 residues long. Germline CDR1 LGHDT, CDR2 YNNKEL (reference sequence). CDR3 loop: CASSQGWTGDYEQYF. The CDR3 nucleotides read TGTGCCAGCAGCCAAGGATGGACAGGGGACTACGAGCAGTACTTC.

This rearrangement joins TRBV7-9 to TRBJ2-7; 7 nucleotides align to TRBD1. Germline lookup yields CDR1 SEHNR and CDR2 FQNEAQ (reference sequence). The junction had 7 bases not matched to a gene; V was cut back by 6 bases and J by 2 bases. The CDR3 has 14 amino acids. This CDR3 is CASSFGTVTYEQYF. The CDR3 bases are TGTGCCAGCAGTTTCGGGACAGTTACCTACGAGCAGTACTTC.

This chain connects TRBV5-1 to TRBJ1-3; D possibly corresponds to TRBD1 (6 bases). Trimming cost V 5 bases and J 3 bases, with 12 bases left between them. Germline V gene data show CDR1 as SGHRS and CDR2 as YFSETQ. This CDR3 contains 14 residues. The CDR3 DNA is TGCGCCAGCAGACTAGACAGGTTTGGAAACACCATATATTTT. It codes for CASRLDRFGNTIYF. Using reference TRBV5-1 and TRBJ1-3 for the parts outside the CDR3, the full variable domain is KAGVTQTPRYLIKTRGQQVTLSCSPISGHRSVSWYQQTPGQGLQFLFEYFSETQRNKGNFPGRFSGRQFSNSRSEMNVSTLELGDSALYLCASRLDRFGNTIYFGEGSWLTVV.

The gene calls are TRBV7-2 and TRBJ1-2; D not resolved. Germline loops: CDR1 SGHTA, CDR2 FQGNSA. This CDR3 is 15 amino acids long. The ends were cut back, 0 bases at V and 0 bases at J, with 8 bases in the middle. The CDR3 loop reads CASSLAAGTNYGYTF. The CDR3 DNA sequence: TGTGCCAGCAGCTTAGCAGCGGGAACTAACTATGGCTACACCTTC.

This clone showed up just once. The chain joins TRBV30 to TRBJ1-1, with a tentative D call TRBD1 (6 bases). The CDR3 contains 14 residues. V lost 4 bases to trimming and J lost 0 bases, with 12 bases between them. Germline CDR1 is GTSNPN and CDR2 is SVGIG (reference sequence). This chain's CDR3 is CAWNEQGMNTEAFF. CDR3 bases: TGTGCCTGGAATGAGCAGGGGATGAACACTGAAGCTTTCTTT.

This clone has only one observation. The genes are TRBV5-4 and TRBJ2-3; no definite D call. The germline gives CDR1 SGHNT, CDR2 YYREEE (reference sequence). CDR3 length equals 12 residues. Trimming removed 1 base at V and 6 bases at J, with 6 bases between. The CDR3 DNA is TGTGCCAGCAGCTTGTTTCTTGATACGCAGTATTTT. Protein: CASSLFLDTQYF.

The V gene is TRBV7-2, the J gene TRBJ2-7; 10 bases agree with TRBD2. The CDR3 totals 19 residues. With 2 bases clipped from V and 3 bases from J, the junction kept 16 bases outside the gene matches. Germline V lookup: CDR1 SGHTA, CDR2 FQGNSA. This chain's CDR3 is CASSLTSSGSASSIYEQYF. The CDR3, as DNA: TGTGCCAGCAGCTTAACCTCTAGCGGGAGTGCCTCTTCCATCTACGAGCAGTACTTC.

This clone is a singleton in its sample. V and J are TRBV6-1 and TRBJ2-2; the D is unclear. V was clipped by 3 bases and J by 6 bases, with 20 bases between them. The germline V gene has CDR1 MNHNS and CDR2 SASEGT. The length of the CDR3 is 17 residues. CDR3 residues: CASSESRFVSGAGELFF. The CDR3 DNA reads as TGTGCCAGCAGTGAGTCTAGATTTGTATCTGGCGCCGGGGAGCTGTTTTTT.

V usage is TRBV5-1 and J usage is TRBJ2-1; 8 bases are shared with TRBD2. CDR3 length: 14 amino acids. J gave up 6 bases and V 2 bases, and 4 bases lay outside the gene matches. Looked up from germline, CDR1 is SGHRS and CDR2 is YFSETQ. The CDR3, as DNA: TGCGCCAGCAGCTTCGGGACTAGGGGCAATGAGCAGTTCTTC. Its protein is CASSFGTRGNEQFF.

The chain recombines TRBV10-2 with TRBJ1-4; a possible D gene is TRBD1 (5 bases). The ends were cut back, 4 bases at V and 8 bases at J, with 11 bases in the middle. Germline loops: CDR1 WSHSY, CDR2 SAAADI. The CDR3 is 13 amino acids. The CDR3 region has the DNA TGCGCCAGCAGTGGTAGGGGAAACGAAAAACTGTTTTTT. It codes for CASSGRGNEKLFF.

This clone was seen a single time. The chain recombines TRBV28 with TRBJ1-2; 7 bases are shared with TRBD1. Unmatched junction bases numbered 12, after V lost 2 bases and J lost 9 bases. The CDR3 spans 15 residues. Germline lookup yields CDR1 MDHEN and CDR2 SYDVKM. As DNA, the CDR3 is TGTGCCAGCAGTTTAGCCCCTGACAGGGATATGAGCTACACCTTC. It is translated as CASSLAPDRDMSYTF.

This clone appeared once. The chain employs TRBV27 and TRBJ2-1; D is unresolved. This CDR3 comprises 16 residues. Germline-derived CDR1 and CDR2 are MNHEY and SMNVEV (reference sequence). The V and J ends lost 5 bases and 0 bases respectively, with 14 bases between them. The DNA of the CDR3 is TGTGCCAGCAGTCCTCAAGCTTCGAGCTCCTACAATGAGCAGTTCTTC. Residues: CASSPQASSSYNEQFF.

The CDR3 sequence: CASSQGKNTGELFF. The CDR3, as DNA: TGTGCCAGCAGCCAAGGGAAGAACACCGGGGAGCTGTTTTTT. V is TRBV4-2 and J is TRBJ2-2; D uncertain. The CDR3 loop spans 14 amino acids. V was cut by 1 base and J by 1 base, with 4 bases left in between. From germline, CDR1 is LGHNA and CDR2 YNFKEQ.

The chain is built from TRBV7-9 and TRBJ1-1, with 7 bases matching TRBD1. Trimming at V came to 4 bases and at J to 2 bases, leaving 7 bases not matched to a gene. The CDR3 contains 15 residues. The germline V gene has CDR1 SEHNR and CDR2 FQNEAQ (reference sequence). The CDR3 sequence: CASSSQGNTNTEAFF. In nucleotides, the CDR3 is TGTGCCAGCAGCTCACAGGGGAATACAAACACTGAAGCTTTCTTT.

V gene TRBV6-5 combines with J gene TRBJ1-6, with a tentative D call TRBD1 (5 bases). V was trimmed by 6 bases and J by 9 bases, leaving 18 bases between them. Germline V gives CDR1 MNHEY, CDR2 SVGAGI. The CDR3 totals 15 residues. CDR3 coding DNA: TGTGCCAGCAGCGACGGACACGTACGAGTTTCACCCCTCCACTTT. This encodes CASSDGHVRVSPLHF.

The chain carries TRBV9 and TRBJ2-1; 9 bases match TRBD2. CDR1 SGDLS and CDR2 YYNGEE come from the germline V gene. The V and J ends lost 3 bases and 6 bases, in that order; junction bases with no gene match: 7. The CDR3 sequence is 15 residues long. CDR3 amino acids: CASSGIAGDINEQFF. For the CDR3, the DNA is TGTGCCAGCAGCGGAATAGCGGGAGATATCAATGAGCAGTTCTTC.

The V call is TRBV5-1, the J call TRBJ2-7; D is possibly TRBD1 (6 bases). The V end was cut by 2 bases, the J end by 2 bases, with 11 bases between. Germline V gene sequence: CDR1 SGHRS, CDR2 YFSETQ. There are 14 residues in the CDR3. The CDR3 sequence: CASSFEGDTYEQYF. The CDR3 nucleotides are TGCGCCAGCAGCTTTGAGGGGGACACCTACGAGCAGTACTTC.

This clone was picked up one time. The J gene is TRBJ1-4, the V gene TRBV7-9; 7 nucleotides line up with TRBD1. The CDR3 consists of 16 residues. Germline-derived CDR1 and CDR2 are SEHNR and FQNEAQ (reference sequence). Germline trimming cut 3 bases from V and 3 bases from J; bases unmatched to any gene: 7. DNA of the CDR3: TGTGCCAGCAGCTTGGGTGGCGGGACAGCTAATGAAAAACTGTTTTTT. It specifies CASSLGGGTANEKLFF.

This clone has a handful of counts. The CDR3 region is CASSESLAGDEQYF. In DNA form, the CDR3 reads TGCGCCAGCAGTGAGTCATTAGCGGGAGACGAGCAGTACTTC. The chain joins TRBV10-1 to TRBJ2-7; 9 bases line up with TRBD2. CDR3 length: 14 amino acids. Germline V gives CDR1 WNHNN, CDR2 SYGVQD (reference sequence). V was clipped by 0 bases and J by 5 bases; unmatched bases: 2.

Written as DNA, the CDR3 is TGCGCCAGCAGCCAAGATAGGGCGGGAGGGCCTTCAGATACGCAGTATTTT. Translated: CASSQDRAGGPSDTQYF. The chain has TRBV4-1 and TRBJ2-3; 9 nucleotides agree with TRBD2. CDR3 length: 17 residues. The J segment lost 4 bases and the V segment lost 0 bases, leaving 8 bases of the junction unmatched. The V gene's germline CDR1 is MGHRA and CDR2 YSYEKL.

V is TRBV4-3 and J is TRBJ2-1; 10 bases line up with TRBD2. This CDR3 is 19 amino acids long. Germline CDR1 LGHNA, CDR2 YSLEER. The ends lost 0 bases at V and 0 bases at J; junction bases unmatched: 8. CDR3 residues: CASSQDTSGTTSSYNEQFF. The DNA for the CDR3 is TGCGCCAGCAGCCAAGATACTAGCGGGACCACAAGCTCCTACAATGAGCAGTTCTTC.

CDR3 region: CSTRDALEEQYF. The CDR3 DNA is TGCAGCACCCGGGACGCCCTAGAAGAGCAGTACTTC. The chain recombines TRBV29-1 with TRBJ2-7; D tentatively reads TRBD1 or TRBD2 (5 bases each). V was pared by 8 bases and J by 7 bases, with 18 bases between. The CDR3 length is 12 residues. CDR1 and CDR2 from the germline V gene are SQVTM and ANQGSEA.

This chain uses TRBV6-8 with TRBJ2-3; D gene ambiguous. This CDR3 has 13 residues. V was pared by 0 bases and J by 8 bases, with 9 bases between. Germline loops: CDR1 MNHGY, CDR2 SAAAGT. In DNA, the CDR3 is TGTGCCAGCAGTTACTCTGAAGGTGGTACGCAGTATTTT. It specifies CASSYSEGGTQYF.

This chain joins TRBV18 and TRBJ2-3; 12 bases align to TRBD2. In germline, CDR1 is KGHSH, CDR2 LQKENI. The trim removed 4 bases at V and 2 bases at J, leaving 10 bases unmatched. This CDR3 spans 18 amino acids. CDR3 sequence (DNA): TGTGCCAGCTCACGAAACACCCTAGCGGGAGGGGACACAGATACGCAGTATTTT. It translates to CASSRNTLAGGDTDTQYF.

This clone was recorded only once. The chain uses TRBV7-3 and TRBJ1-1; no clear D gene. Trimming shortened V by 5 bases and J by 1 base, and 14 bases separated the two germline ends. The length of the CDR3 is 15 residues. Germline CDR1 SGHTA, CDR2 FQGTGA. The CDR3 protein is CASSKRPGSNTEAFF. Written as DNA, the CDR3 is TGTGCCAGCAGCAAAAGGCCCGGGTCGAACACTGAAGCTTTCTTT.

Here the CDR3 reads CASSLDGNSGANVLTF. CDR3 nucleotides: TGCGCCAGCAGCTTGGACGGGAACTCTGGGGCCAACGTCCTGACTTTC. The chain carries TRBV5-1 and TRBJ2-6; TRBD2 might be the D (5 bases). The CDR3 is 16 amino acids. V shed 0 bases and J shed 0 bases, with 7 bases lying between them. Germline V lookup: CDR1 SGHRS, CDR2 YFSETQ.

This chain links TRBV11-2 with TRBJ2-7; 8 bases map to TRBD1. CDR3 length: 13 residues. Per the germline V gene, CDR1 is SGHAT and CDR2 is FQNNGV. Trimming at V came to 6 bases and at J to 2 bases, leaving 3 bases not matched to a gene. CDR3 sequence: CASSPDRAYEQYF. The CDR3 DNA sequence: TGTGCCAGCAGTCCGGACAGGGCCTACGAGCAGTACTTC.